This TCR beta chain appears in the sequencing data of a study of brain T cells in children with intractable seizures. The V gene's germline CDR1 is SGHRS and CDR2 YFSETQ. The CDR3 length is 16 residues. The germline V and J ends were trimmed by 5 bases and 4 bases, with 21 bases remaining between them. Here immunoSEQ multiplex PCR was the method, and the copy in TCRdb shows in-frame clones only, minus some. The table shows about 80,000 clones, with about 90% occurring only once. The V call is TRBV5-1, the J call TRBJ1-1, with a weak D call TRBD1 (6 bases). Material: peripheral blood, obtained at surgery. This TCR was sampled from a girl aged 2 to 10 with Rasmussen encephalitis and intractable seizures. CDR3 nucleotide sequence: TGCGCCAGCAGGATTTATCCAGGGGCATCGGGCACTGAAGCTTTCTTT. Translation: CASRIYPGASGTEAFF.